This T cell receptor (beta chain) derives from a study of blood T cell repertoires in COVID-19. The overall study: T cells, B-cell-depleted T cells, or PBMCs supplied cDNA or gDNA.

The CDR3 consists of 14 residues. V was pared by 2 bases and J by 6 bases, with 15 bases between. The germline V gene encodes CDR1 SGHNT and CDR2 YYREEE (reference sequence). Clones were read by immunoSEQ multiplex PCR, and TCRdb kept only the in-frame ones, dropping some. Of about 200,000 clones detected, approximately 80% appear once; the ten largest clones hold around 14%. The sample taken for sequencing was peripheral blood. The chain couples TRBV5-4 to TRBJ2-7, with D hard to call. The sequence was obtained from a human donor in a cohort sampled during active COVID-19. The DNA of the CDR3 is TGTGCCAGCAGCTTCCTAGGCCCCTCATCCGAGCAGTACTTC. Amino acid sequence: CASSFLGPSSEQYF.